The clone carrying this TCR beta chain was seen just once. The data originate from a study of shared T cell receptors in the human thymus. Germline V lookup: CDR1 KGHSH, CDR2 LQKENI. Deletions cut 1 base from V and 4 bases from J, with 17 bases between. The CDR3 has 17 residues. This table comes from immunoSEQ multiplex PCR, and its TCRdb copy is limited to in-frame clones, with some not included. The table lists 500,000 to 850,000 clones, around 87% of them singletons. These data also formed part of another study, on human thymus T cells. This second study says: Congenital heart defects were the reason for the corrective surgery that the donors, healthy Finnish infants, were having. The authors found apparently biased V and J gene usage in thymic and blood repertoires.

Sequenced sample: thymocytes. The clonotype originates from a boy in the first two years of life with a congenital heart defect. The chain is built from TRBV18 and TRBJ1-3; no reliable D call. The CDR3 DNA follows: TGTGCCAGCTCACCACGGTTATACAGAGAAGTCGGAAACACCATATATTTT. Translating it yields CASSPRLYREVGNTIYF.